This T cell receptor (beta chain) emerged from a study of blood T cell repertoires in COVID-19. Looking at the study overall: T cells, B-cell-depleted T cells, or PBMCs provided the cDNA or gDNA that served as material.

V was clipped by 6 bases and J by 6 bases, with 12 bases between them. The germline V gene has CDR1 MNHEY and CDR2 SMNVEV (reference sequence). CDR3 length: 13 amino acids. Only in-frame clones appear in the TCRdb table, and some are missing; sequencing was by immunoSEQ multiplex PCR. Of some 190,000 clones in the sample, roughly 89% are singletons; the top ten hold 3% to 3.5%. The material sequenced was PBMCs or T cells enriched from blood (not recorded which). This clonotype was obtained from a woman aged 30 to 39 who had been exposed to COVID-19. This chain uses TRBV27 with TRBJ1-5; D perhaps matches TRBD1 (6 bases). The CDR3 is CASRTTGSQPQHF. CDR3 nucleotide sequence: TGTGCCAGCAGAACGACAGGTTCTCAGCCCCAGCATTTT.